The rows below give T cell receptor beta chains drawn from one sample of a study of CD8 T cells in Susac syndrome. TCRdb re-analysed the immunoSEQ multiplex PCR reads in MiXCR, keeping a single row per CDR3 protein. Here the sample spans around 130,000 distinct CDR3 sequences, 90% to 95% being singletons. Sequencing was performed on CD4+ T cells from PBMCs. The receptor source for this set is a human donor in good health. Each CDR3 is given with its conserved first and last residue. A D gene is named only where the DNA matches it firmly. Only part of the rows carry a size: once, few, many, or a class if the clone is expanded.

CASSPSSGEQYF TGTGCCAGCAGCCCTAGCTCGGGGGAGCAGTACTTC TRBJ2-7 - - TRBV7-9
CASSGAQEQPQHF TGTGCCAGCAGTGGGGCCCAGGAACAGCCCCAGCATTTT TRBJ1-5 - - TRBV12-3/TRBV12-4
CSAREGPLGREQYF TGCAGTGCTAGAGAGGGGCCGCTCGGGCGCGAGCAGTACTTC TRBJ2-7 - - TRBV20-1
CASRQTRANDNEQFF TGTGCCAGCAGACAGACTAGGGCGAACGACAATGAGCAGTTCTTC TRBJ2-1 - - TRBV5-4
CASSIHLSYEQYF TGTGCCAGCAGTATACACCTCTCCTACGAGCAGTACTTC TRBJ2-7 - - TRBV12-3/TRBV12-4
CASSYGGRDYEQYF TGTGCCAGCAGTTACGGCGGGAGAGACTACGAGCAGTACTTC TRBJ2-7 - TRBD2 TRBV6-6
CASSPQGLDEQYF TGTGCCAGCTCACCGCAGGGTTTAGACGAGCAGTACTTC TRBJ2-7 - - TRBV18
CASSWAGDRPQQYF TGTGCCAGCAGTTGGGCGGGAGACCGCCCACAGCAGTACTTC TRBJ2-7 - TRBD2 TRBV12-3/TRBV12-4
CSVERAGETQYF TGCAGCGTTGAAAGGGCAGGTGAGACCCAGTACTTC TRBJ2-5 - - TRBV29-1
CASSQDPSRAVTGELFF TGCGCCAGCAGCCAAGATCCCAGCAGAGCAGTTACCGGGGAGCTGTTTTTT TRBJ2-2 - - TRBV4-3
CASSLFGGIISHEQYF TGTGCCAGCAGTTTATTTGGTGGGATTATCTCCCACGAGCAGTACTTC TRBJ2-7 - - TRBV27
CAWSPSFYNEQFF TGTGCCTGGAGTCCTAGCTTCTACAATGAGCAGTTCTTC TRBJ2-1 - - TRBV30
CASSDQGQGIEQYF TGTGCCAGCAGCGATCAAGGACAGGGCATCGAGCAGTACTTC TRBJ2-7 - TRBD1 TRBV6-2/TRBV6-3
CASSQAGAYEQYF TGTGCCAGCAGCCAAGCGGGAGCCTACGAGCAGTACTTC TRBJ2-7 - TRBD2 TRBV25-1
CASRGTSGRDFYNEQFF TGTGCCAGCAGAGGGACTAGCGGGAGAGATTTCTACAATGAGCAGTTCTTC TRBJ2-1 - TRBD2 TRBV6-2/TRBV6-3
CASRTSGVYNEQFF TGTGCCAGCCGCACTAGCGGGGTTTACAATGAGCAGTTCTTC TRBJ2-1 once TRBD2 TRBV3-1
CASRATGDQPQHF TGTGCCAGTAGGGCGACAGGGGATCAGCCCCAGCATTTT TRBJ1-5 - TRBD1 TRBV19
CSGEDGYTF TGCAGCGGCGAGGATGGCTACACCTTC TRBJ1-2 - - TRBV29-1
CASSPERTGELFF TGTGCCAGCTCACCGGAAAGAACCGGGGAGCTGTTTTTT TRBJ2-2 - - TRBV18
CSARDFGTASGSSYEQYF TGCAGTGCTAGAGATTTTGGTACGGCTAGCGGAAGCTCCTACGAGCAGTACTTC TRBJ2-7 - TRBD2 TRBV20-1
CASSYSIRYEQYF TGTGCCAGCAGTTACTCGATCCGCTACGAGCAGTACTTC TRBJ2-7 - - TRBV6-5
CASSQELAGVKELFF TGTGCCAGCAGCCAAGAGCTAGCGGGAGTTAAGGAGCTGTTTTTT TRBJ2-2 - TRBD2 TRBV3-1
CSATPAGDQNIQYF TGCAGTGCTACCCCCGCAGGGGACCAAAACATTCAGTACTTC TRBJ2-4 - - TRBV20-1
CASSLTTPGELFF TGTGCCAGCAGTTTGACTACCCCCGGGGAGCTGTTTTTT TRBJ2-2 once - TRBV28
CASSLRSGVSHEQFF TGTGCCAGCAGCTTGCGCTCAGGGGTGTCCCATGAGCAGTTCTTC TRBJ2-1 once - TRBV5-5
CASSSGQVVGEQFF TGTGCCAGCAGTTCGGGACAGGTGGTTGGGGAGCAGTTCTTC TRBJ2-1 once TRBD1 TRBV12-3/TRBV12-4
CAWSVNTGELFF TGTGCCTGGAGTGTGAACACCGGGGAGCTGTTTTTT TRBJ2-2 - - TRBV30
CASSPGDGRAYGYTF TGTGCCAGCAGTCCCGGGGACGGGAGGGCCTATGGCTACACCTTC TRBJ1-2 once - TRBV3-1
CATSDPIVYNEQFF TGTGCCACCAGTGACCCTATCGTATACAATGAGCAGTTCTTC TRBJ2-1 - - TRBV24-1
CASSYDPDWVHTEQYF TGTGCCAGCAGTTACGATCCGGACTGGGTCCATACAGAGCAGTACTTC TRBJ2-7 - - TRBV6-8
CASRPLAGVRGNEQFF TGTGCCAGCAGGCCATTAGCGGGAGTCCGAGGGAATGAGCAGTTCTTC TRBJ2-1 once TRBD2 TRBV12-3/TRBV12-4
CAWRDTREQFF TGTGCCTGGAGGGACACTCGTGAGCAGTTCTTC TRBJ2-1 few - TRBV30
CATSRDPLAGVRETQYF TGTGCCACCAGCAGAGATCCCCTAGCGGGAGTCAGAGAGACCCAGTACTTC TRBJ2-5 - TRBD2 TRBV15
CASRIDPGQGYNEQFF TGCGCCAGCAGAATCGACCCGGGACAGGGCTACAATGAGCAGTTCTTC TRBJ2-1 - TRBD1 TRBV5-1
CASSLVPGGLGTEAFF TGCGCCAGCAGCCTCGTTCCCGGGGGGCTCGGCACTGAAGCTTTCTTT TRBJ1-1 - - TRBV5-1
CASSGAGPPNEKLFF TGTGCCAGCAGTGGGGCGGGGCCGCCTAATGAAAAACTGTTTTTT TRBJ1-4 once - TRBV2
CASSPGETRGETQYF TGTGCCAGCAGCCCAGGGGAAACCAGAGGAGAGACCCAGTACTTC TRBJ2-5 - - TRBV9
CATSDSGGKNTEAFF TGTGCCACCAGTGATTCGGGGGGAAAGAACACTGAAGCTTTCTTT TRBJ1-1 - - TRBV24-1
CASSSTGGTLQETQYF TGTGCCAGTAGCTCGACAGGGGGGACCTTACAAGAGACCCAGTACTTC TRBJ2-5 - TRBD1 TRBV19
CASSKDGMMTLGNTIYF TGTGCCAGTAGTAAGGACGGGATGATGACTCTTGGAAACACCATATATTTT TRBJ1-3 - - TRBV19
CASRAGTSGSGNTIYF TGTGCCAGTAGAGCTGGGACGTCCGGCTCTGGAAACACCATATATTTT TRBJ1-3 once - TRBV19
CSATGTGYQETQYF TGCAGTGCTACCGGGACAGGGTATCAAGAGACCCAGTACTTC TRBJ2-5 - TRBD1 TRBV20-1
CASSLPPGGTDTQYF TGTGCCAGCAGCTTACCTCCAGGGGGGACAGATACGCAGTATTTT TRBJ2-3 - - TRBV7-2
CASSLGLAGVRSQQFF TGTGCCAGCAGTCTGGGACTAGCGGGAGTGAGGAGTCAGCAGTTCTTC TRBJ2-1 - TRBD2 TRBV12-3/TRBV12-4
CASSSTDSPLHF TGTGCCAGCAGCTCCACGGATTCACCCCTCCACTTT TRBJ1-6 - - TRBV5-5
CATSRGEEDTQYF TGTGCCACCAGCAGAGGGGAAGAAGATACGCAGTATTTT TRBJ2-3 - - TRBV15
CSARDGLAGGNEQFF TGCAGTGCTAGAGATGGACTAGCGGGAGGCAATGAGCAGTTCTTC TRBJ2-1 - TRBD2 TRBV20-1
CSATSGEGNEQFF TGCAGTGCTACTAGCGGCGAGGGTAATGAGCAGTTCTTC TRBJ2-1 - TRBD2 TRBV20-1
CRSFRGFDEQFF TGCAGATCGTTTAGAGGGTTCGATGAGCAGTTCTTC TRBJ2-1 once - TRBV20-1
CASTPGDQETQYF TGTGCCAGCACTCCGGGGGACCAAGAGACCCAGTACTTC TRBJ2-5 - - TRBV6-1
CSARDRNTKIKQYF TGCAGTGCTAGAGATCGGAATACCAAGATTAAGCAGTACTTC TRBJ2-7 few - TRBV20-1